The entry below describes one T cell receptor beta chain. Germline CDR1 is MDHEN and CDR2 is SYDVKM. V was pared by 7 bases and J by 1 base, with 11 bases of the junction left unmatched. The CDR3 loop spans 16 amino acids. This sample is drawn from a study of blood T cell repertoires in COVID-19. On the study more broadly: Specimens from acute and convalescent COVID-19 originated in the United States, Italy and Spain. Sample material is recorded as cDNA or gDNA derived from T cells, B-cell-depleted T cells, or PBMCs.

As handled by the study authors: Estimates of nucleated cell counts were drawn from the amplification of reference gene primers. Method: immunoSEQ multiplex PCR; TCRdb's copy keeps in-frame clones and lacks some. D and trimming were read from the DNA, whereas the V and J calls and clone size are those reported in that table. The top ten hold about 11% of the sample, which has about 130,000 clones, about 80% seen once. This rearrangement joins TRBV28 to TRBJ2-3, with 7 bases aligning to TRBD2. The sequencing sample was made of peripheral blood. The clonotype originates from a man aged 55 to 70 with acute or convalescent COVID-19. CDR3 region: CASTLGGTSGTDTQYF. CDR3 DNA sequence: TGTGCCAGCACCCTGGGGGGGACTTCCGGCACAGATACGCAGTATTTT.